The text below deals with one T cell receptor beta chain. As yet, its antigen is unknown. Doses given second, at about 4 or about 12 weeks, were pooled. The data derive from a study of T cell responses to AZD1222 COVID-19 vaccine. Assay: immunoSEQ multiplex PCR; the TCRdb copy retains only in-frame clones and omits some. This table has tens of thousands of clones, roughly 90% appearing once. In germline, CDR1 is SGHVS, CDR2 FQNEAQ. CDR3 length: 13 amino acids. Trimming left V 5 bases short and J 1 base short, with 7 bases between. General study findings and limits: Across the whole spike, CD4 TCRs peaked at regions 160-218 and 743-854.

Sequencing used peripheral blood, obtained 28 days after the second AZD1222 dose. The source of this sequence is an adult who received the AZD1222 COVID-19 vaccine. The chain has TRBV7-8 and TRBJ2-3; D gene ambiguous. CDR3 nucleotide sequence: TGTGCCAGCAGCGCGGAACGCACAGATACGCAGTATTTT. It codes for CASSAERTDTQYF. The whole variable domain, remainder taken from reference TRBV7-8 and TRBJ2-3, is GAGVSQSPRYKVAKRGQDVALRCDPISGHVSLFWYQQALGQGPEFLTYFQNEAQLDKSGLPSDRFFAERPEGSVSTLKIQRTQQEDSAVYLCASSAERTDTQYFGPGTRLTVL.